The T cell receptor beta chain under discussion was sequenced for a study of regulatory T cells in long-lasting Graves disease. Broader study findings: Only peripheral blood was studied, not thyroid tissue.

Library construction for TCR beta used iRepertoire HTBI primers and Arm-PCR of CDR3 regions. MiXCR, run by TCRdb on the multiplex PCR reads, gives a single entry per CDR3 protein. The sample lists around 450,000 distinct CDR3 sequences, around 15% occurring once. Time point specified: newly diagnosed GD, antithyroid drugs for less than 3 months. Making the TCR library involved RNA that had been extracted from PBMCs. Trimming cost V 4 bases and J 6 bases, with 6 bases left between them. The germline CDR1 and CDR2 sequences are LGHDT and YNNKEL (reference sequence). This CDR3 comprises 12 residues. This clonotype was counted ten times or more. Its antigen is still unknown. This sample was also put to use in a study of T cells in Graves' hyperthyroidism and ophthalmopathy. According to that study: RT-PCR in the first round (using the HTBI primer set) targeted the TCR CDR3.

This TCR came from a man aged 35-49 years with Graves disease. This chain connects TRBV3-1 to TRBJ2-2; D may match TRBD1 or TRBD2 (5 bases each). The sample consisted of peripheral blood mononuclear cells (PBMCs), taken at new diagnosis, from a patient treated with antithyroid drugs. The CDR3 DNA sequence: TGTGCCAGCAGCCGGGGGTCCGGGGAGCTGTTTTTT. Translating it yields CASSRGSGELFF.